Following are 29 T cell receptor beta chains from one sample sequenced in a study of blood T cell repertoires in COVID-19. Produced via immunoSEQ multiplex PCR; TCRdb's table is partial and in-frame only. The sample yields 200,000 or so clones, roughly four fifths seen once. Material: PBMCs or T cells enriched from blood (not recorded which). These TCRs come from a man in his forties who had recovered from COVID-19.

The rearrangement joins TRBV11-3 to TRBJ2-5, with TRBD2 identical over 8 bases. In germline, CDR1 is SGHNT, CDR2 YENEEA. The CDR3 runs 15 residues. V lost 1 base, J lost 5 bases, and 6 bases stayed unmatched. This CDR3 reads CASSLAGGLEETQYF. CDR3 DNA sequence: TGTGCCAGCAGCTTAGCGGGGGGGCTGGAGGAGACCCAGTACTTC. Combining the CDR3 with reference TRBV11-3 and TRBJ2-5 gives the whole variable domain EAGVVQSPRYKIIEKKQPVAFWCNPISGHNTLYWYLQNLGQGPELLIRYENEEAVDDSQLPKDRFSAERLKGVDSTLKIQPAELGDSAVYLCASSLAGGLEETQYFGPGTRLLVL.

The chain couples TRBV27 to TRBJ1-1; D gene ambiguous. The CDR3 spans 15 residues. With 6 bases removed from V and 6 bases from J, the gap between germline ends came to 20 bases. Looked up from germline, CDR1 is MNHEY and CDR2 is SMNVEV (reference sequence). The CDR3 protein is CASRSPAGSLAEAFF. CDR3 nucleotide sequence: TGTGCCAGCAGATCCCCCGCCGGGTCCCTGGCTGAAGCTTTCTTT.

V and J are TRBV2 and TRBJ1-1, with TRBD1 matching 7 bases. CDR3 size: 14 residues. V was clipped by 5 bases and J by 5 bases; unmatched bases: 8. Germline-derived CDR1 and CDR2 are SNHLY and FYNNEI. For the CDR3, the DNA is TGTGCCAGCAGTCCGGGACAGCCGTGGACTGAAGCTTTCTTT. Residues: CASSPGQPWTEAFF.

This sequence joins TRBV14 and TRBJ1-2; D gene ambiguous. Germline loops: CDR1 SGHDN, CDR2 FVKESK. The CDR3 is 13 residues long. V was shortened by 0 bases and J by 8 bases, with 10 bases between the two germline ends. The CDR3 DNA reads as TGTGCCAGCAGCCAAGAAGCCTTTAGAGGCTACACCTTC. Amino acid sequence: CASSQEAFRGYTF.

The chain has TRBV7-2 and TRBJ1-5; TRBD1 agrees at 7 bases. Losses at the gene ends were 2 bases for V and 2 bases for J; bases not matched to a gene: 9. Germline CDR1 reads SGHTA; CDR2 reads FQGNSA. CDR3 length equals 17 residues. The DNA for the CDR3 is TGTGCCAGCAGCTTAAGAGGAGGGGGCATGGGCAATCAGCCCCAGCATTTT. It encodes CASSLRGGGMGNQPQHF.

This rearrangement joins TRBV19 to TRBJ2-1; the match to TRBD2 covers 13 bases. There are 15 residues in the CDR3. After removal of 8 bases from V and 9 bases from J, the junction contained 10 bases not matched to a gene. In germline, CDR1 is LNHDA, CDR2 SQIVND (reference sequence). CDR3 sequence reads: CASSLLAGGPGEQFF. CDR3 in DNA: TGTGCCAGTTCGTTACTAGCGGGGGGGCCAGGTGAGCAGTTCTTC.

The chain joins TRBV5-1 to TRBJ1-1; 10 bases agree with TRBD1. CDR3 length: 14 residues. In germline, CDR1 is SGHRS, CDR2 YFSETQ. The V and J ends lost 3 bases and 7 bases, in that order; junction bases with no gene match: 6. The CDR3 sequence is CASSSGTGEGEAFF. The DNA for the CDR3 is TGCGCCAGCAGCTCGGGGACAGGGGAGGGTGAAGCTTTCTTT.

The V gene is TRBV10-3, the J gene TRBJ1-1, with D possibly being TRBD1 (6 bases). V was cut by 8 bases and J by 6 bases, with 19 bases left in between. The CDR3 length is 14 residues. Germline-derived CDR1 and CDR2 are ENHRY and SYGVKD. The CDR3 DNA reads TGTGCCATCCAAAATCCAGGGGTGAAGTCTGAAGCTTTCTTT. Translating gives CAIQNPGVKSEAFF.

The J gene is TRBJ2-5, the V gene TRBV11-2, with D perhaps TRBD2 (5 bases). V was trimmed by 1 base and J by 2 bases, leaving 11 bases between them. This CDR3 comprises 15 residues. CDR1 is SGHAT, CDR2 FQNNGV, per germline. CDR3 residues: CASSLGRRLQETQYF. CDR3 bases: TGTGCCAGCAGCTTAGGGAGGAGGTTACAAGAGACCCAGTACTTC.

As DNA, the CDR3 is TGCAGTGCTAGTAGTGGCACCTCGCACCAGCCCCAGCATTTT. Protein product: CSASSGTSHQPQHF. The chain recombines TRBV20-1 with TRBJ1-5; D remains ambiguous. The CDR3 runs to 14 residues. Trimming shortened V by 3 bases and J by 7 bases, and 16 bases separated the two germline ends. CDR1 and CDR2 from the germline V gene are DFQATT and SNEGSKA (reference sequence).

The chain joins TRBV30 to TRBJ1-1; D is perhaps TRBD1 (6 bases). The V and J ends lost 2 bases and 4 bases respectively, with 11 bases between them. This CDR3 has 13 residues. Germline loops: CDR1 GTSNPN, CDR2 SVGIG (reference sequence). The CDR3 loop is CAWSSGVGTEAFF. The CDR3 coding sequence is TGTGCCTGGAGTTCAGGGGTCGGCACTGAAGCTTTCTTT.

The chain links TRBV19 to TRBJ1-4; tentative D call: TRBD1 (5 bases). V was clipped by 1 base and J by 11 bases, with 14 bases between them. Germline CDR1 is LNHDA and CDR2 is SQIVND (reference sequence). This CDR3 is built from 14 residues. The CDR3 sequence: CASSIARDRRKLFF. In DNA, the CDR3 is TGTGCCAGTAGTATAGCCAGGGATAGAAGGAAACTGTTTTTT.

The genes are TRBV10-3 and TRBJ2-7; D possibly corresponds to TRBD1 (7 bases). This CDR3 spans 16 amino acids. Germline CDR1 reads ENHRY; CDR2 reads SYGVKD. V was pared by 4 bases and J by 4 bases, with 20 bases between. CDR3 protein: CAISVTPRDRVYEQYF. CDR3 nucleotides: TGTGCCATCAGTGTTACCCCGCGGGACAGAGTTTACGAGCAGTACTTC.

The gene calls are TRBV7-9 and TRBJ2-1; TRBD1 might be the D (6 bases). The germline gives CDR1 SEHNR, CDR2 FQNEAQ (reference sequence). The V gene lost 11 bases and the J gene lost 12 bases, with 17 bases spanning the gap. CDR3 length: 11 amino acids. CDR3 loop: CADGLQGGQFF. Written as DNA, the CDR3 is TGTGCCGACGGGTTGCAAGGGGGGCAGTTCTTC.

The CDR3 DNA sequence: TGCGCCAGCAGCGAGGGTTACGAAGCTTTCTTT. The encoded protein is CASSEGYEAFF. This chain links TRBV5-1 with TRBJ1-1; D gene uncertain. Germline values: CDR1 SGHRS, CDR2 YFSETQ. V dropped 4 bases and J dropped 8 bases, with 9 bases sitting between them. This CDR3 contains 11 residues.

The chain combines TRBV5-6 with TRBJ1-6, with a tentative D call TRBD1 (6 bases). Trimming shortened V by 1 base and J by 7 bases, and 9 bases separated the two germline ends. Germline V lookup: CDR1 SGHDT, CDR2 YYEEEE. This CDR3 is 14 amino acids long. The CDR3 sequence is CASSLKGGNSPLHF. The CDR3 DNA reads TGTGCCAGCAGCTTGAAAGGGGGAAATTCACCCCTCCACTTT.

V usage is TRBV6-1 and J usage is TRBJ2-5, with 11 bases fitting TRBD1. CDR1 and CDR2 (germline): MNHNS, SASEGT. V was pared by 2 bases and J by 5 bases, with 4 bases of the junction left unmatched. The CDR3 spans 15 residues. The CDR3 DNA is TGTGCCAGCAGTGAATGGGACAGGGGGGGCGAGACCCAGTACTTC. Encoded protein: CASSEWDRGGETQYF.

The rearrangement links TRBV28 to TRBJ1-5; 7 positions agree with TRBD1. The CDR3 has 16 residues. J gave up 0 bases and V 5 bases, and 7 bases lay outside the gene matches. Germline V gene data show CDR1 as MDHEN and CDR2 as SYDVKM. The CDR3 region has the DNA TGTGCCAGCAGTCCGGGGACAGTCAATAGCAATCAGCCCCAGCATTTT. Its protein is CASSPGTVNSNQPQHF. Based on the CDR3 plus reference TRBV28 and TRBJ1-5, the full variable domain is DVKVTQSSRYLVKRTGEKVFLECVQDMDHENMFWYRQDPGLGLRLIYFSYDVKMKEKGDIPEGYSVSREKKERFSLILESASTNQTSMYLCASSPGTVNSNQPQHFGDGTRLSIL.

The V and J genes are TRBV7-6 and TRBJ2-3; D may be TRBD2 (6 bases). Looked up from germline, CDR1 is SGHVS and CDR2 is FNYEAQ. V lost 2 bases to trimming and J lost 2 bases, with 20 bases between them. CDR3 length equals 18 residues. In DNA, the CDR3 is TGTGCCAGCAGCTTAATTTACCCGACCGGGGGTTCCACAGATACGCAGTATTTT. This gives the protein CASSLIYPTGGSTDTQYF.

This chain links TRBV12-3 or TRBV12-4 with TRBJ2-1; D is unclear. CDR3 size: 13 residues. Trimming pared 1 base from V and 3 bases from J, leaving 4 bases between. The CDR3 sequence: CASSLDSYNEQFF. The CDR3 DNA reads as TGTGCCAGCAGTTTAGACAGCTACAATGAGCAGTTCTTC.

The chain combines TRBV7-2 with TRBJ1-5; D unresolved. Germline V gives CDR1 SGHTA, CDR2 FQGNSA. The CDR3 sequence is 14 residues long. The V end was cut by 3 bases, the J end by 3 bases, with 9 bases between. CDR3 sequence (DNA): TGTGCCAGCAGCTTGAATCAGGACAATCAGCCCCAGCATTTT. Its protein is CASSLNQDNQPQHF.

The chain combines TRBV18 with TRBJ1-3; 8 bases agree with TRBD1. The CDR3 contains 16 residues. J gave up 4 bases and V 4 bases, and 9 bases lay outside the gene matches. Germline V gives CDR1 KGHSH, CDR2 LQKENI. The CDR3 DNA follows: TGTGCCAGCTCACGCCAGGGGGCCCGGGGAGGAAACACCATATATTTT. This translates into CASSRQGARGGNTIYF.

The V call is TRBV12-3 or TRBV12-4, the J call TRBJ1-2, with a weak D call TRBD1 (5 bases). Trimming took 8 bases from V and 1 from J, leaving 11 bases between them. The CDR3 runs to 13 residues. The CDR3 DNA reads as TGTGCCAGCTCCATAGGGGTTAACTATGGCTACACCTTC. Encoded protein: CASSIGVNYGYTF.

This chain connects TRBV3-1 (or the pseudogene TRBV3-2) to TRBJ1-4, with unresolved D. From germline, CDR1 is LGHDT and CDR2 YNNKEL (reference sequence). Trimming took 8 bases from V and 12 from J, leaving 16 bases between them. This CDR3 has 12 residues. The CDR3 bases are TGTGCCAGCCGCGGGCCGGCCATGGAACTGTTTTTT. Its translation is CASRGPAMELFF.

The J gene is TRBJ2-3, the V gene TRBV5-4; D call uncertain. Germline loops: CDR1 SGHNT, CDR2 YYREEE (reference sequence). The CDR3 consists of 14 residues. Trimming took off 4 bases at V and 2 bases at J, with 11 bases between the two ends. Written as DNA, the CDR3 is TGTGCCAGCAGCCCCGGGTTGTCCACAGATACGCAGTATTTT. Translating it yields CASSPGLSTDTQYF.

CDR3 residues: CASSVQGNYGYTF. CDR3 DNA sequence: TGTGCCAGCAGCGTGCAGGGAAACTATGGCTACACCTTC. The chain recombines TRBV9 with TRBJ1-2, with a weak D call TRBD1 (5 bases). V lost 2 bases and J 2 bases, leaving 7 bases between the germline ends. Germline assignment: CDR1 SGDLS and CDR2 YYNGEE. This CDR3 is built from 13 residues.

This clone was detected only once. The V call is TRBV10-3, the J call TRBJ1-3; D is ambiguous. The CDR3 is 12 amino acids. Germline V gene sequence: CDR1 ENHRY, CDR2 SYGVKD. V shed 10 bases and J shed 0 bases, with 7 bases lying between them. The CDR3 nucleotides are TGTGCCACTTCTTACTCTGGAAACACCATATATTTT. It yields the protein CATSYSGNTIYF.

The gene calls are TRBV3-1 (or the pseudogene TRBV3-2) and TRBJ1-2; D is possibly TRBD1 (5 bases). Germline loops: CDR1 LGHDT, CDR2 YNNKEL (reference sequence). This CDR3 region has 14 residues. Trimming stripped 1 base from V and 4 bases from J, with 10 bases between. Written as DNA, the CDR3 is TGTGCCAGCAGCCAAGTCAGACAGCCCTATGGCTACACCTTC. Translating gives CASSQVRQPYGYTF.

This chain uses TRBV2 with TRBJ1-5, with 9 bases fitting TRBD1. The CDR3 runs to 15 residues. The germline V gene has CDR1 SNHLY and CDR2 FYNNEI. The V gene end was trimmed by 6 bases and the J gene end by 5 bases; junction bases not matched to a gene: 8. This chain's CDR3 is CASSRDRAPDQPQHF. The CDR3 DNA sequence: TGTGCCAGCAGCCGGGACAGGGCCCCGGATCAGCCCCAGCATTTT.